This T cell receptor beta chain was sequenced for a study of CD8+CD57+ T cells in acquired aplastic anemia. CDR3 and TCR beta VDJ profiling relied on genomic DNA as the template. TCRdb reprocessed the reads via MiXCR and lists one record per CDR3 protein. This repertoire shows hundreds of thousands of distinct CDR3 sequences, about two thirds found once; its top ten account for approximately 4%. The sequencing sample was made of sorted CD4+, CD8+, or CD8+CD57+ T cells (not recorded which) from PBMCs. This receptor was taken from a human donor in good health, serving as a control.

In nucleotides, the CDR3 is TGTGCCAGCAGCGTAGTCGGCAGCGGGGGGAGTAATGAGCAGTTCTTC. Translation gives CASSVVGSGGSNEQFF. The rearrangement links TRBV9 to TRBJ2-1; TRBD2 matches 9 bases. The CDR3 extends over 16 amino acids. Germline loops: CDR1 SGDLS, CDR2 YYNGEE. The V gene end was trimmed by 0 bases and the J gene end by 7 bases; junction bases not matched to a gene: 8. Complete variable domain (other parts from reference TRBV9 and TRBJ2-1): DSGVTQTPKHLITATGQRVTLRCSPRSGDLSVYWYQQSLDQGLQFLIQYYNGEERAKGNILERFSAQQFPDLHSELNLSSLELGDSALYFCASSVVGSGGSNEQFFGPGTRLTVL.